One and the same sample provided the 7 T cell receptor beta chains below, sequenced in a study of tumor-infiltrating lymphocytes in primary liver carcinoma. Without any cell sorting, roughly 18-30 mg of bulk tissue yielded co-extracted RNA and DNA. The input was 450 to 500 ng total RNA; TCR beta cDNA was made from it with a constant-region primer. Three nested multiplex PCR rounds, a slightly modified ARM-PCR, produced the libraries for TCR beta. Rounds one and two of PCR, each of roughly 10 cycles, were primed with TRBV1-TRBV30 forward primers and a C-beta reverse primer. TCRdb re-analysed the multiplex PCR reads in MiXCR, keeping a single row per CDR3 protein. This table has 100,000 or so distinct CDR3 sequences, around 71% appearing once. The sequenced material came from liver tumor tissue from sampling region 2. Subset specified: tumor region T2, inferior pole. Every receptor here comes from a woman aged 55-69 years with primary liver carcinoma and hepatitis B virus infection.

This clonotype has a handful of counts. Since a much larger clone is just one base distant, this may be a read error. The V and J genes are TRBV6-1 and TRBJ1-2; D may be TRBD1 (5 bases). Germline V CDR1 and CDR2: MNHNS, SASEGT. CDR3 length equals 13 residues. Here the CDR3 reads CASSVGGNYCYTF. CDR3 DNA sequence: TGTGCCAGCAGTGTCGGGGGGAACTATTGCTACACCTTC.

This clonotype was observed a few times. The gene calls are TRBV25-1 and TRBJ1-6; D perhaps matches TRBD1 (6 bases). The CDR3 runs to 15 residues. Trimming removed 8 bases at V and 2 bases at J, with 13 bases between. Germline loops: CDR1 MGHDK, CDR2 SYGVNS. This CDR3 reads CASRGGGAYNSPLHF. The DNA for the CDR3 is TGTGCCAGCCGAGGGGGGGGCGCCTATAATTCACCCCTCCACTTT.

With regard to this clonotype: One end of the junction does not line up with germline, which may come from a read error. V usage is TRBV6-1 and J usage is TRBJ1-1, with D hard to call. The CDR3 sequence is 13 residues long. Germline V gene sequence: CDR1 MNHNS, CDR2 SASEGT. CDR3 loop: CASSAGKSTETFF. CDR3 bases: TGTGCCAGCAGTGCCGGGAAGAGCACTGAAACTTTCTTT.

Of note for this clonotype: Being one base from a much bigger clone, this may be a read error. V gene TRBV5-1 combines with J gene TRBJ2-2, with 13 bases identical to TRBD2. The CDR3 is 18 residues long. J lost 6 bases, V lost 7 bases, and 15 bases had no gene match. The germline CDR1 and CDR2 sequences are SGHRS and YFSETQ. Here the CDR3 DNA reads TGCGCCAGCTGCTCCTTCGGACTAGCGGGAGAGTGGGCCGGGGAGCTGTTTTTT. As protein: CASCSFGLAGEWAGELFF. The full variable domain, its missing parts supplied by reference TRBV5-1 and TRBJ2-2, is KAGVTQTPRYLIKTRGQQVTLSCSPISGHRSVSWYQQTPGQGLQFLFEYFSETQRNKGNFPGRFSGRQFSNSRSEMNVSTLELGDSALYLCASCSFGLAGEWAGELFFGEGSRLTVL.

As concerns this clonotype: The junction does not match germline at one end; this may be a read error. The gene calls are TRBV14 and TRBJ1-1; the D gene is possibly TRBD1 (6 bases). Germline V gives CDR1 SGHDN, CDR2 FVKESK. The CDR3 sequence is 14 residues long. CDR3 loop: CDSSQKTGGLEAFF. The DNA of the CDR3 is TGTGACAGCAGCCAAAAGACGGGGGGCTTGGAAGCTTTCTTT.

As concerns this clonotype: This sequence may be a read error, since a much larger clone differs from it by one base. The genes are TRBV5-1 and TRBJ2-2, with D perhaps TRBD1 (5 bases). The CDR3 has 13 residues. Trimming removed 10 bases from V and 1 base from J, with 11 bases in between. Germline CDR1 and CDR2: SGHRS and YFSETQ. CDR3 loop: CAANTGNTGELFF. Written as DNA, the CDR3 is TGCGCCGCCAACACAGGGAACACCGGGGAGCTGTTTTTT.

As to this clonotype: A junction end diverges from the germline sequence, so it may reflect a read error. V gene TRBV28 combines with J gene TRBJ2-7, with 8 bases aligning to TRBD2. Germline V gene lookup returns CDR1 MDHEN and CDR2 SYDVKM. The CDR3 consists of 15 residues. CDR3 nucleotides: TGTGTCAGCACCAACAGATTAGCGGGGACTAACGAGCAGTACTTC. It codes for CVSTNRLAGTNEQYF.